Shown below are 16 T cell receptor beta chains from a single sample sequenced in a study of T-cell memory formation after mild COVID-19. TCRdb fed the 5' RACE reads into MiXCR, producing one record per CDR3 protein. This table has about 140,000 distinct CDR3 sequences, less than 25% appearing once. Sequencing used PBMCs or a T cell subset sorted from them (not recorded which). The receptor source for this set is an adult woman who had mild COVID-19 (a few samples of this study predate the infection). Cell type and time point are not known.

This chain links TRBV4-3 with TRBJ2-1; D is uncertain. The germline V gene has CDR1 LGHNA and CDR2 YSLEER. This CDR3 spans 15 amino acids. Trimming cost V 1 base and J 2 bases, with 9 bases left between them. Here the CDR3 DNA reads TGCGCCAGCAGCCAAGGACGGTTAACCTACAATGAGCAGTTCTTC. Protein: CASSQGRLTYNEQFF.

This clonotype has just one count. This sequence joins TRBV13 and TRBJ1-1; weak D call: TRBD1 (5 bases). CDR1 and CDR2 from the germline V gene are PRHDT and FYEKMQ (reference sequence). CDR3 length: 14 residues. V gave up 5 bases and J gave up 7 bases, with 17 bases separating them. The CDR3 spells CASSAGLTDDEAFF. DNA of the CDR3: TGTGCCAGCAGCGCGGGACTTACGGACGATGAAGCTTTCTTT.

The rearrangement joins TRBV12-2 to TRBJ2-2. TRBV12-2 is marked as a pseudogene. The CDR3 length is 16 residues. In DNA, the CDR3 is TGTGCAAGTCGCTTCGGCATGGAATGCCCAACCGGGGAGCTGTTTTTT. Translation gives CASRFGMECPTGELFF.

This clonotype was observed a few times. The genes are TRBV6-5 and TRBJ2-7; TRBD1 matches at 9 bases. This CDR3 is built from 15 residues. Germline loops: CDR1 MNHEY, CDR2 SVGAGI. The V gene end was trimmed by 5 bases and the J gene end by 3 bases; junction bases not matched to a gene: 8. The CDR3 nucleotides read TGTGCCAGCAGTGGACCGGGACAGGGTCTCTACGAGCAGTACTTC. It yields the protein CASSGPGQGLYEQYF.

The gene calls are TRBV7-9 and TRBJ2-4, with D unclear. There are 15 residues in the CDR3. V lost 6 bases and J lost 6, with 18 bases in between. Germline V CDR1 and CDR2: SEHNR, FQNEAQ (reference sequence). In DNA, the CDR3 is TGTGCCAGCAGTATCCTGGGGTCGGTCGGAAACATTCAGTACTTC. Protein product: CASSILGSVGNIQYF. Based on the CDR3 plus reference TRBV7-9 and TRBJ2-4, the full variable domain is DTGVSQNPRHKITKRGQNVTFRCDPISEHNRLYWYRQTLGQGPEFLTYFQNEAQLEKSRLLSDRFSAERPKGSFSTLEIQRTEQGDSAMYLCASSILGSVGNIQYFGAGTRLSVL.

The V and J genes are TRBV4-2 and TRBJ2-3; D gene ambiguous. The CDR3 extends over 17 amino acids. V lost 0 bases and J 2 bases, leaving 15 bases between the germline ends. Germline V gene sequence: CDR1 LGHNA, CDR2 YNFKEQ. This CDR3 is CASSQEVGGPNTDTQYF. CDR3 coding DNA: TGTGCCAGCAGCCAAGAAGTAGGTGGCCCTAACACAGATACGCAGTATTTT.

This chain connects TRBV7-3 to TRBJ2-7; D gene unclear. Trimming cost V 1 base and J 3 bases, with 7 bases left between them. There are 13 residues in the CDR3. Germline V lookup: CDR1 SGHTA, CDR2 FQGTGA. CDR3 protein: CASSLNGNYEQYF. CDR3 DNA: TGTGCCAGCAGCTTAAACGGCAACTACGAGCAGTACTTC.

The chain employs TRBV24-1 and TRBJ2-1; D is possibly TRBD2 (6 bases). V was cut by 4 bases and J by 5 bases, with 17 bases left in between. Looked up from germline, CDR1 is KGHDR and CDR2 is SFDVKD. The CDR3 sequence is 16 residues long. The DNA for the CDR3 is TGTGCCACCAGTGACCCGGACTATCCAGGAGACAATGAGCAGTTCTTC. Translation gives CATSDPDYPGDNEQFF.

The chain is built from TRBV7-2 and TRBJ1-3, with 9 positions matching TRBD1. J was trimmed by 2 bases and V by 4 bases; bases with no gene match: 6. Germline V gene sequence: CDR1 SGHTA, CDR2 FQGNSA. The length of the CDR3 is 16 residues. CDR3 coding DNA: TGTGCCAGCAGCTCCCGAGGACAGGGGACTGGAAACACCATATATTTT. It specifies CASSSRGQGTGNTIYF.

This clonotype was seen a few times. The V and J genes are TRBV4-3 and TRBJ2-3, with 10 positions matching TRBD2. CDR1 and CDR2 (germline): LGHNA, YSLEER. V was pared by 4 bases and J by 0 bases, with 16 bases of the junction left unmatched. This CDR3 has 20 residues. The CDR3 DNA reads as TGCGCCAGCAGCCCCTACCTCGGGCTAGCGGGAGAGGCCAGCACAGATACGCAGTATTTT. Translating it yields CASSPYLGLAGEASTDTQYF.

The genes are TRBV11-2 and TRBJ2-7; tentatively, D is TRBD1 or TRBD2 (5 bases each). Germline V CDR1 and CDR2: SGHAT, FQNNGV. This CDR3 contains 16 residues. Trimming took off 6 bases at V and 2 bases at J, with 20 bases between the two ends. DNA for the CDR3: TGTGCCAGCAGTTCCTACCGGGACGGACGCCCCTACGAGCAGTACTTC. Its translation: CASSSYRDGRPYEQYF.

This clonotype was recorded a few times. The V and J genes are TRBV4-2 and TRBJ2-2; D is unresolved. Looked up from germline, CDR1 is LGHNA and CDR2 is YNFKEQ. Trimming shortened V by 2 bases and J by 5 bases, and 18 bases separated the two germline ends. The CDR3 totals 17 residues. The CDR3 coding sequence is TGTGCCAGCAGCCAAAATAAGGGTATGGAGAATACCGGGGAGCTGTTTTTT. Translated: CASSQNKGMENTGELFF.

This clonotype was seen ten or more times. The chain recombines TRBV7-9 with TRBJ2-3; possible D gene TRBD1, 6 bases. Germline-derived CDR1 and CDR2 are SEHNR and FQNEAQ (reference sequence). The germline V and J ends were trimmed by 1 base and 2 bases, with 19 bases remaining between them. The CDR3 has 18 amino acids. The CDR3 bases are TGTGCCAGCAGCTTAGGATTCGGACAGCCTTCACTCACAGATACGCAGTATTTT. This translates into CASSLGFGQPSLTDTQYF.

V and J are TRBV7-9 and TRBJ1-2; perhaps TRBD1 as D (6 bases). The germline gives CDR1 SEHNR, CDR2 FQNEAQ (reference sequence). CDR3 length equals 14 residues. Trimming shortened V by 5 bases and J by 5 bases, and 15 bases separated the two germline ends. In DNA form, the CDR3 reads TGTGCCAGCAGCCCCGTCGGGCAGGGGTATGGCTACACCTTC. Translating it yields CASSPVGQGYGYTF.

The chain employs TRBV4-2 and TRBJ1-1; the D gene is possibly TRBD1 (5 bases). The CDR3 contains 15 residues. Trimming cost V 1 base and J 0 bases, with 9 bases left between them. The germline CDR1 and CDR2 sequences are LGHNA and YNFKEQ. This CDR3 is CASSQGRVLNTEAFF. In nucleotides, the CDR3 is TGTGCCAGCAGCCAAGGCAGGGTTTTGAACACTGAAGCTTTCTTT.

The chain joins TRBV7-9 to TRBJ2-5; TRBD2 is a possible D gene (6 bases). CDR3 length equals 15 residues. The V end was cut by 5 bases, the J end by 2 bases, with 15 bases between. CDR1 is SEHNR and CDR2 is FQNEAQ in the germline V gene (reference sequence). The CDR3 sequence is CASSHGGRIQETQYF. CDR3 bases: TGTGCCAGCAGCCACGGGGGTCGAATTCAAGAGACCCAGTACTTC.